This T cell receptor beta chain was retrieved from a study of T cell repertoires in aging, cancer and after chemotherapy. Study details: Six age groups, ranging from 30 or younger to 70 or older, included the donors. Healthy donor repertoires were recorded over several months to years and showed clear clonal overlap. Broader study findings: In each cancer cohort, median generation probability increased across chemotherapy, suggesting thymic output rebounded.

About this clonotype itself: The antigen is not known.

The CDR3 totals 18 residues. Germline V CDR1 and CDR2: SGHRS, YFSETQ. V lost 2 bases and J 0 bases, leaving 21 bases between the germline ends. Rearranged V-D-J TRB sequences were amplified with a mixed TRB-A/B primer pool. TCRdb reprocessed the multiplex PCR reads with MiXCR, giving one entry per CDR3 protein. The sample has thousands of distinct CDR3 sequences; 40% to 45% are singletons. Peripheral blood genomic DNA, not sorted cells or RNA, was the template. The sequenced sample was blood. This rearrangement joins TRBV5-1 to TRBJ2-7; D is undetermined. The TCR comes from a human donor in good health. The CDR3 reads CASSFRSPSADYSYEQYF. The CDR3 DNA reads TGCGCCAGCAGCTTTCGGAGCCCCTCTGCGGATTACTCCTACGAGCAGTACTTC.